Presented here are 28 T cell receptor beta chains from one specimen sequenced in a study of CD8 T cells in Susac syndrome (dated by TCRdb to between 2018 and 2021). Libraries were built with the immunoSEQ multiplex PCR assay. RNA was extracted using the RNeasy kit, and roughly 0.45 to 1 microgram was reverse transcribed with random hexamers. TCRdb's own reprocessing of the public reads used fastp at Q25 and MiXCR and kept productive beta chains. Merged by CDR3 protein, the rows form single entries marked with the most common genes and DNA. For this sample there are about 130,000 distinct CDR3 sequences; nearly 95% appear just once. The top ten clones comprise more than 0.1% of the sample. The sequencing sample was made of CD4+ T cells from PBMCs. These receptors came from a human donor in good health.

The rearrangement joins TRBV7-2 to TRBJ2-2; no definite D call. This CDR3 is built from 15 residues. Trimming pared 1 base from V and 4 bases from J, leaving 10 bases between. Germline CDR1 reads SGHTA; CDR2 reads FQGNSA. CDR3 loop: CASSLVRQSTGELFF. The CDR3 region has the DNA TGTGCCAGCAGCTTAGTGAGGCAGAGCACCGGGGAGCTGTTTTTT.

The gene calls are TRBV18 and TRBJ2-5; D may match TRBD1 or TRBD2 (6 bases each). Trimming took off 3 bases at V and 3 bases at J, with 20 bases between the two ends. The length of the CDR3 is 17 residues. CDR1 and CDR2 (germline): KGHSH, LQKENI. This CDR3 is CASSPYLGGKKEETQYF. CDR3 nucleotide sequence: TGTGCCAGCTCACCGTACCTAGGGGGGAAGAAAGAAGAGACCCAGTACTTC.

The chain recombines TRBV29-1 with TRBJ2-7, with 9 bases matching TRBD2. The trim removed 7 bases at V and 0 bases at J, leaving 7 bases unmatched. CDR1 is SQVTM, CDR2 ANQGSEA, per germline. The CDR3 runs 14 residues. The CDR3: CSGASGTSSYEQYF. In DNA form, the CDR3 reads TGCAGCGGGGCTAGCGGGACCAGCTCCTACGAGCAGTACTTC.

The rearrangement joins TRBV5-1 to TRBJ2-5; 9 positions match TRBD1. Germline CDR1 is SGHRS and CDR2 is YFSETQ. V gave up 0 bases and J gave up 5 bases; unmatched junction bases: 2. The CDR3 totals 14 residues. CDR3 DNA sequence: TGCGCCAGCAGCTTGGGGGACAGGGTTGAGACCCAGTACTTC. This translates into CASSLGDRVETQYF.

This chain links TRBV5-1 with TRBJ2-3; 11 bases match TRBD2. CDR3 size: 17 residues. Germline CDR1 SGHRS, CDR2 YFSETQ. Unmatched junction bases numbered 4, after V lost 0 bases and J lost 1 base. CDR3 region: CASSLGLAGYRTDTQYF. CDR3 nucleotides: TGCGCCAGCAGCTTGGGACTAGCGGGATATCGCACAGATACGCAGTATTTT.

The rearrangement joins TRBV25-1 to TRBJ2-5; 9 bases match TRBD1. The CDR3 consists of 15 residues. Per germline, CDR1 MGHDK and CDR2 SYGVNS. The ends lost 4 bases at V and 1 base at J; junction bases unmatched: 4. The CDR3, as DNA: TGTGCCAGCAGTGCCCGGACAGGGGTCCAAGAGACCCAGTACTTC. It translates to CASSARTGVQETQYF.

The chain is built from TRBV27 and TRBJ1-1, with no clear D. The CDR3 is 12 amino acids. Trimming removed 6 bases at V and 7 bases at J, with 12 bases between. Germline V CDR1 and CDR2: MNHEY, SMNVEV (reference sequence). The CDR3 nucleotides are TGTGCCAGCAGCCTGGACGGAGGTGAAGCTTTCTTT. This sequence encodes CASSLDGGEAFF.

The chain uses TRBV7-9 and TRBJ2-1; a possible D gene is TRBD2 (6 bases). Germline lookup yields CDR1 SEHNR and CDR2 FQNEAQ (reference sequence). Trimming took 3 bases from V and 9 from J, leaving 18 bases between them. The CDR3 is 15 amino acids. The CDR3: CASSFRGSRDGEQFF. As DNA, the CDR3 is TGTGCCAGCAGCTTTCGGGGGTCACGAGACGGTGAGCAGTTCTTC. The entire variable domain, with the rest obtained from reference TRBV7-9 and TRBJ2-1, is as follows: DTGVSQNPRHKITKRGQNVTFRCDPISEHNRLYWYRQTLGQGPEFLTYFQNEAQLEKSRLLSDRFSAERPKGSFSTLEIQRTEQGDSAMYLCASSFRGSRDGEQFFGPGTRLTVL.

The V and J genes are TRBV5-1 and TRBJ2-7; 9 bases are shared with TRBD2. The ends lost 3 bases at V and 3 bases at J; junction bases unmatched: 4. Germline V gene lookup returns CDR1 SGHRS and CDR2 YFSETQ. The CDR3 is 14 residues long. CDR3: CASSYSGRVYEQYF. The CDR3 DNA reads TGCGCCAGCAGCTATAGCGGGAGAGTCTACGAGCAGTACTTC.

The chain couples TRBV3-1 to TRBJ2-1, with TRBD1 matching over 8 bases. Losses at the gene ends were 1 base for V and 4 bases for J; bases not matched to a gene: 3. Germline V lookup: CDR1 LGHDT, CDR2 YNNKEL (reference sequence). This CDR3 is 15 amino acids long. Written as DNA, the CDR3 is TGTGCCAGCAGCCAAGGGACAGGGCTTTACAATGAGCAGTTCTTC. It codes for CASSQGTGLYNEQFF.

CDR3 DNA sequence: TGTGCCAGCCGGGGAACCGCCCAAGAGCAGTACTTC. The encoded protein is CASRGTAQEQYF. The genes are TRBV12-3 or TRBV12-4 and TRBJ2-7, with TRBD2 as a possible D gene (5 bases). This CDR3 contains 12 residues. Trimming stripped 8 bases from V and 7 bases from J, with 15 bases between.

The chain has TRBV3-1 and TRBJ2-7, with TRBD1 matching 11 bases. Germline assignment: CDR1 LGHDT and CDR2 YNNKEL (reference sequence). J lost 6 bases, V lost 4 bases, and 14 bases had no gene match. The CDR3 covers 17 residues. The CDR3 nucleotides are TGTGCCAGCAGCCGGCGAACCGGGACAGGGGGAGCGGGCGAGCAGTACTTC. Translation: CASSRRTGTGGAGEQYF.

This sequence joins TRBV6-5 and TRBJ2-2; TRBD1 agrees at 8 bases. This CDR3 comprises 15 residues. Per the germline V gene, CDR1 is MNHEY and CDR2 is SVGAGI. After removal of 5 bases from V and 6 bases from J, the junction contained 8 bases not matched to a gene. CDR3 loop: CASSIQGVSSGELFF. The CDR3 nucleotides are TGTGCCAGCAGTATACAGGGGGTATCCTCCGGGGAGCTGTTTTTT.

V is TRBV7-9 and J is TRBJ1-1, with TRBD1 as a possible D gene (6 bases). Germline loops: CDR1 SEHNR, CDR2 FQNEAQ (reference sequence). V lost 1 base and J 1 base, leaving 13 bases between the germline ends. This CDR3 has 16 residues. The CDR3 DNA reads TGTGCCAGCAGCTTAGGCCCAGACAGGCGGAACACTGAAGCTTTCTTT. This encodes CASSLGPDRRNTEAFF.

This clonotype was seen just once. This chain links TRBV7-6 with TRBJ2-5, with D uncertain. This CDR3 is built from 15 residues. Trimming took off 4 bases at V and 2 bases at J, with 14 bases between the two ends. CDR1 is SGHVS, CDR2 FNYEAQ, per germline. CDR3 in amino acids: CASSSSRARQETQYF. The DNA of the CDR3 is TGTGCCAGCAGCTCCAGTAGGGCAAGACAAGAGACCCAGTACTTC.

The chain combines TRBV29-1 with TRBJ2-5; TRBD1 agrees at 8 bases. The length of the CDR3 is 15 residues. The ends lost 5 bases at V and 5 bases at J; junction bases unmatched: 13. Germline V gene sequence: CDR1 SQVTM, CDR2 ANQGSEA. CDR3 DNA sequence: TGCAGCGTTCCAGGGGGGACAGGCGCCCCGGAGACCCAGTACTTC. Translated, it gives CSVPGGTGAPETQYF.

The chain is built from TRBV7-2 and TRBJ2-6; 8 positions agree with TRBD1. The CDR3 covers 17 residues. Germline-derived CDR1 and CDR2 are SGHTA and FQGNSA. With 5 bases clipped from V and 3 bases from J, the junction kept 9 bases outside the gene matches. The CDR3 nucleotides read TGTGCCAGCAGCCAATACGGACAGGGTCATGGGGCCAACGTCCTGACTTTC. As protein: CASSQYGQGHGANVLTF.

The chain has TRBV11-1 and TRBJ2-7, with no clear D. Trimming pared 0 bases from V and 2 bases from J, leaving 11 bases between. The CDR3 covers 15 residues. Germline V lookup: CDR1 SGHAT, CDR2 FQDESV (reference sequence). CDR3 in amino acids: CASSLAAAPTYEQYF. The CDR3 nucleotides are TGTGCCAGCAGCTTAGCGGCAGCTCCCACCTACGAGCAGTACTTC.

The chain uses TRBV24-1 and TRBJ2-2; tentatively, D is TRBD2 (5 bases). The CDR3 is 9 residues long. CDR1 KGHDR and CDR2 SFDVKD come from the germline V gene. The CDR3 nucleotides are TGTACACGGGGCGGGGAGCTGTTTTTT. Its protein product is CTRGGELFF.

The rearrangement links TRBV27 to TRBJ2-7; possible D gene TRBD2, 6 bases. Deletions cut 8 bases from V and 5 bases from J, with 16 bases between. CDR1 is MNHEY, CDR2 SMNVEV, per germline (reference sequence). The CDR3 loop spans 13 amino acids. Written as DNA, the CDR3 is TGTGCCAGCCTACCGCAGGGAGGCCACGAGCAGTACTTC. This encodes CASLPQGGHEQYF.

This chain links TRBV12-3 or TRBV12-4 with TRBJ2-1, with TRBD1 identical over 7 bases. The CDR3 extends over 13 amino acids. The junction had 9 bases not matched to a gene; V was cut back by 6 bases and J by 10 bases. This CDR3 is CASRPTGVGEQFF. The DNA for the CDR3 is TGTGCCAGCAGGCCCACAGGGGTGGGGGAGCAGTTCTTC.

The chain has TRBV3-1 and TRBJ2-7; D is possibly TRBD1 (8 bases). V was trimmed by 2 bases and J by 5 bases, leaving 13 bases between them. CDR3 length equals 14 residues. From germline, CDR1 is LGHDT and CDR2 YNNKEL (reference sequence). Here the CDR3 DNA reads TGTGCCAGCAGCCAAAACAGGGGGAGGGACGAGCAGTACTTC. Protein product: CASSQNRGRDEQYF.

The rearrangement joins TRBV12-3 or TRBV12-4 to TRBJ1-5; 9 nucleotides match TRBD1. Trimming removed 5 bases from V and 3 bases from J; junction bases left unmatched: 11. This CDR3 region has 17 residues. In DNA form, the CDR3 reads TGTGCCAGCAGTCTCTGGACAGGGGCCGTGAACAATCAGCCCCAGCATTTT. Protein: CASSLWTGAVNNQPQHF.

Turning to this clonotype: The CDR3 end shows no conserved phenylalanine or tryptophan, and so a read error is likely. The V gene is TRBV7-2, the J gene TRBJ2-1; 7 nucleotides match TRBD1. The CDR3 is 15 amino acids. The germline V gene has CDR1 SGHTA and CDR2 FQGNSA. V lost 1 base, J lost 5 bases, and 5 bases stayed unmatched. CDR3 bases: TGTGCCAGCAGCTTAGACAGGGGATCTCACAATGAGCAGTTCTTG. This translates into CASSLDRGSHNEQFL.

This rearrangement joins TRBV29-1 to TRBJ2-1; 7 bases fit TRBD1. Trimming at V came to 7 bases and at J to 0 bases, leaving 0 bases not matched to a gene. The CDR3 is 12 residues long. Germline values: CDR1 SQVTM, CDR2 ANQGSEA. CDR3 nucleotides: TGCAGCGGGGACAGCTCCTACAATGAGCAGTTCTTC. It specifies CSGDSSYNEQFF.

The chain links TRBV5-1 to TRBJ2-7, with D tentatively TRBD2 (6 bases). V was clipped by 5 bases and J by 2 bases, with 14 bases between them. CDR3 length: 14 amino acids. Germline loops: CDR1 SGHRS, CDR2 YFSETQ. CDR3 in DNA: TGCGCCAGCAGATCAAGCGGGCCACCCTACGAGCAGTACTTC. This codes for CASRSSGPPYEQYF.

V is TRBV2 and J is TRBJ2-3; no clear D gene. CDR1 SNHLY and CDR2 FYNNEI come from the germline V gene. The V gene lost 1 base and the J gene lost 0 bases, with 11 bases spanning the gap. The CDR3 has 16 amino acids. The CDR3 DNA reads TGTGCCAGCAGTGAAGGAGTGGCTCCTAGCACAGATACGCAGTATTTT. Its protein product is CASSEGVAPSTDTQYF.

The chain links TRBV30 to TRBJ1-1; D call uncertain. The V gene lost 0 bases and the J gene lost 0 bases, with 8 bases spanning the gap. The CDR3 consists of 14 residues. Germline V gene data show CDR1 as GTSNPN and CDR2 as SVGIG (reference sequence). Here the CDR3 reads CAWSVRRLNTEAFF. In DNA, the CDR3 is TGTGCCTGGAGTGTAAGGCGGCTGAACACTGAAGCTTTCTTT. The full variable domain, its missing parts supplied by reference TRBV30 and TRBJ1-1, is SQTIHQWPATLVQPVGSPLSLECTVEGTSNPNLYWYRQAAGRGLQLLFYSVGIGQISSEVPQNLSASRPQDRQFILSSKKLLLSDSGFYLCAWSVRRLNTEAFFGQGTRLTVV.